This T cell receptor (beta chain) was captured in a study of tumor and adjacent non-tumor tissue in lung cancer (dated by TCRdb to 2016 to 2019). Turning to the overall study: The cohort included more than nine adenocarcinoma, 2 squamous cell carcinoma and 1 small cell lung cancer patients. Sequencing produced 130,000,000 or so productive TCRbeta reads in total, an average of about 3.8 million reads per sample. The study compared bulk TCRbeta repertoires from lung tumor tissue and matched distant non-tumor lung tissue of about 15 lung cancer patients. TCRbeta CDR3 sequencing was performed on approximately 30 paired specimens, with one tumor sample and one normal lung sample collected per patient. The 15 enrolled patients, of whom approximately ten were men and 5 were women, were aged about 30 to 80 years and were diagnosed with TNM stage I to III disease. Overall study outcomes, separate from this receptor: In normal lung, the top 100 clones accounted for a significantly larger cumulative share of the repertoire than in tumor tissue. The cohort had only about 16 patients, and the authors noted that larger samples and more detailed clinical data are needed. TCR diversity (inverse Simpson) was significantly higher in tumor than in normal lung tissue (roughly 430 vs 170, P = 0.0075, Mann-Whitney U test). Because peripheral blood was not sequenced, blood TCRbeta repertoires in the lung cancer patients of the study were not examined. TCR diversity was significantly higher in younger patients, and greater tumor TCR diversity was associated with shorter overall survival and shorter disease-free survival. The sequencing platform is not named in the methods, and unique molecular identifiers are not mentioned.

Bulk unsorted tissue served as the source for RNA extraction, and RNA quality was assessed using a NanoDrop ND-1000 and an Agilent 2100. The donors were newly diagnosed lung cancer patients admitted for thoracic surgery in China from August to November 2014 who had not received prior chemotherapy. The study excluded patients who had received radiotherapy or chemotherapy before or who had another cancer at the same time. Surgical tissue pieces of roughly 1-2.3 cm3 were preserved in RNAlater solution and stored at -80 °C until use. Taken from cysteine to phenylalanine, the CDR3 has 16 residues. Of the read, only the CDR3 DNA is kept; its 48 bases are in frame from base 1. From a lookup of the germline V gene, CDR1 and CDR2 are SGHAT and FQNNGV. The junction carries 20 bases between V and J, which are trimmed by 5 bases and 3 bases respectively. Library generation was performed with multiplex PCR. The sample was run on an Illumina HiSeq 2500. Following protocols modified from ARM-PCR, the researchers constructed TCRbeta libraries through three rounds of nested PCR with primers (Table S4). Before sequencing, PCR products in the 200-500 bp range were cut out of the gel and cleaned up using the QIAquick gel extraction kit. The source study handled its data this way. Trimmomatic was used to clean the reads, FLASH was used to merge the reads into complete CDR3 sequences, and MiTCR was used to assign the reads to V(D)J germline segments. Clonal diversity was computed as the inverse Simpson's index with VDJtools. In-frame sequences without a premature stop codon were defined as productive reads. TCRdb handled the public reads itself, with Q25 trimming in fastp and clone calling in MiXCR, and kept productive beta chains. Each entry merges the rows of one CDR3 protein and shows their most common DNA and genes. TCRdb assigned the V and J calls; the authors' analysis was not used. The sample table shows 100,000 to 120,000 distinct CDR3 sequences, and 84% are seen once. About 22% of the sample goes to the ten largest clones.

Remarks on this clonotype: Its antigen is still unknown. No per-base quality is available; no much larger clone lies one base away.

The V and J segments used are TRBV11-2 and TRBJ2-7, and possibly TRBD2, on 5 matching bases. The sequencing input was lung tumor tissue. The TCR sequence derives from a man in his sixties or seventies with non-small cell lung cancer. The nucleotide sequence is given as TGTGCCAGCAGCCGAGGAGTCTCAACCGGAGGCTACGAGCAGTACTTC. Its protein reads: CASSRGVSTGGYEQYF.